The present TCR beta chain was sequenced within a study of blood T cell repertoires in COVID-19 (dated by TCRdb to 2020 to 2021). Regarding the research as a whole: Samples from collaborators originated in the United States, Italy and Spain and spanned both the acute and convalescent phases of COVID-19. The samples were drawn from the first 160 participants of the ongoing ImmuneRACE study and from roughly 1,300 subjects provided by 6 global collaborators. The prospective study material was composed of cDNA or gDNA derived from T cells, B-cell-depleted T cells, or PBMCs. Subjects who had been exposed to COVID-19, were actively infected with it, or had recovered from it provided the deeply sampled blood TCRbeta repertoires that made up the dataset. A de-identified subject ID, COVID-19 status, age in years and sex were almost always included in the sample metadata. The repertoires were released in a freely available public database intended as a resource for research on the immune response to SARS-CoV-2. Where HLA class I and class II types were available, the types were taken from metadata supplied by the sample provider, not from assay-based typing.

Participants in the prospective study were aged roughly 18 to 89 years, lived in about two dozen United States geographic areas, and enrolled through a virtual design. Cohort assignment in the prospective study relied on participant-reported clinical history from a screening survey and a study questionnaire. Recovered participants in ImmuneRACE Cohort 3 were defined by two consecutive negative NP/OP PCR tests, clearance by a healthcare professional, or resolution of symptoms. In the prospective study, whole blood, serum and a nasopharyngeal or oropharyngeal swab were collected from each participant by mobile phlebotomists. Over a roughly 2-month period, participants in the prospective study had the option of providing additional blood draws and questionnaires. Before DNA extraction, blood samples from the prospective study were shipped at room temperature or frozen. The immunoSEQ Assay, a bias-controlled multiplex PCR, was used to amplify TCRbeta CDR3 regions from genomic DNA. On the study's bioinformatics: The number of nucleated cells in each sample was estimated by amplification of reference gene primers within the assay. To quantify the absolute abundance of each unique TCRbeta CDR3 rearrangement, sequence reads were collapsed and filtered. For each sample, productive Simpson clonality was calculated as the square root of Simpson's diversity index over productive rearrangements. The table was pulled from immuneACCESS by TCRdb, which kept in-frame rearrangements only. Such tables lose some clones; where checked, under half of the loss comes from unresolved V genes, and the rest has no known cause. That table gives V, J and clone size, and the DNA gave D and trimming. The sample contains 290,000 or so clones, about nine tenths of them found a single time. The ten largest clonotypes hold roughly 1.1% of the sample.

V ends up 6 bases short and J 8 bases short, with an unmatched junction base count of 6. From cysteine to phenylalanine, the CDR3 is 13 amino acids long. Of the read, only the CDR3 DNA is kept; its 39 bases are in frame from base 1. The germline V gene encodes CDR1 MDHEN and CDR2 SYDVKM. Comment on this clone: The target of this receptor is not known. Base qualities are not at hand, and no much larger clone is one base apart.

What the authors observed across the whole study: The quantity of clinical and demographic metadata differed by source and by participant and was supplied without curation.

Here the chain combines TRBV28 and TRBJ2-1, and TRBD2 matches 8 of the central bases. The sample was PBMCs or T cells enriched from blood (not recorded which). This clonotype was sampled from a woman younger than 45 who had recovered from COVID-19. This receptor has the CDR3 CASSTGLGYEQFF. The DNA is as follows: TGTGCCAGCAGCACGGGACTAGGGTATGAGCAGTTCTTC.